Listed below are T cell receptor beta chains from one sample, sequenced in a study of cytomegalovirus exposure and HLA in healthy donors. Only in-frame clones appear in the TCRdb table, and some are missing; sequencing was by immunoSEQ multiplex PCR. In the table there are more than 85,000 clones, 75% to 90% of which are singletons. The specimen was PBMCs. These receptors came from a man aged 25 to 40 in good health and CMV-seropositive. Each CDR3 is given with its conserved first and last residue. Each record gives: D gene, clone size, V gene, CDR3 length, J gene, CDR3 DNA, CDR3 protein. A D gene is named only where the DNA matches it firmly. Clone size appears in some rows only: once, few, many, or a class for an expanded clone.

>TRBD1|NA|TRBV30|13|TRBJ1-2
TGTGCCTGGAGTGTATCAGGGGGCTTTGGCTACACCTTC
CAWSVSGGFGYTF
>NA|NA|TRBV7-2|14|TRBJ1-2
TGTGCCAGCAGCCGGGAATCTGCTAACTATGGCTACACCTTC
CASSRESANYGYTF
>NA|NA|TRBV27|14|TRBJ1-5
TGTGCCAGCAGTCCCTCCGGGGGGCAGGCGCCCCAGCATTTT
CASSPSGGQAPQHF
>TRBD1|NA|TRBV28|12|TRBJ1-2
TGTGCCAGCAGAGGACAGGGTTATGGCTACACCTTC
CASRGQGYGYTF
>TRBD1|once|TRBV12-5|14|TRBJ2-7
TGTGCTAGTGGTTATGGGACAGGGTTTTACGAGCAGTACTTC
CASGYGTGFYEQYF
>NA|NA|TRBV18|14|TRBJ1-2
TGTGCCAGCTCACCATCAACAGGTGCACGTGGCTACACCTTC
CASSPSTGARGYTF
>NA|NA|TRBV27|16|TRBJ1-2
TGTGCCAGCAGGACGTGGGGGGTAGGGGCTAACTATGGCTACACCTTC
CASRTWGVGANYGYTF
>NA|NA|TRBV10-2|17|TRBJ1-2
TGCGCCAGCAGTGGGACTTTCGGACAGCACGCTAACTATGGCTACACCTTC
CASSGTFGQHANYGYTF
>NA|NA|TRBV6-5|15|TRBJ1-6
TGTGCCAGCAGTTACTCGAACAGCTTCGATTCACCCCTCCACTTT
CASSYSNSFDSPLHF
>TRBD1|NA|TRBV27|15|TRBJ1-6
TGTGCCAGCAGTTCATCGACAGGGGGGCGTTCACCCCTCCACTTT
CASSSSTGGRSPLHF
>NA|NA|TRBV23-1|17|TRBJ1-2
TGCGCCAGCAGTCCCCTCCGCCGGGAGGGCGCTAACTATGGCTACACCTTC
CASSPLRREGANYGYTF
>NA|NA|TRBV29-1|15|TRBJ2-5
TGCAGCGTTGAACTGGAGGAGGGGGCGCCCGAGACCCAGTACTTC
CSVELEEGAPETQYF
>NA|NA|TRBV5-4|15|TRBJ2-7
TGTGCCAGCAGCCCTGCGCCCGTCGCCCTAGTCGAGCAGTACTTC
CASSPAPVALVEQYF
>NA|NA|TRBV10-3|13|TRBJ1-6
TGTGCCATCAGTCCCGGGGGGAAGTCACCCCTCCACTTT
CAISPGGKSPLHF
>TRBD1|NA|TRBV30|13|TRBJ1-5
TGTGCCTGGAGTGACAGGGGAGATCAGCCCCAGCATTTT
CAWSDRGDQPQHF
>NA|once|TRBV5-5|14|TRBJ2-7
TGTGCCAGCATGACTACCTGGGCCTCCTACGAGCAGTACTTC
CASMTTWASYEQYF
>TRBD2|few|TRBV19|16|TRBJ2-1
TGTGCCAGTAGAACTTCCGGGACTACCCCCTCCAATGAGCAGTTCTTC
CASRTSGTTPSNEQFF
>TRBD2|NA|TRBV11-2|15|TRBJ2-7
TGTGCCAGCAGCCCTTCCGGGACTAGCGGCTACGAGCAGTACTTC
CASSPSGTSGYEQYF
>NA|NA|TRBV29-1|13|TRBJ1-5
TGCAGCGTTGAGCAGGGTAGCAATCAGCCCCAGCATTTT
CSVEQGSNQPQHF
>NA|NA|TRBV28|15|TRBJ2-7
TGTGCCAGCAGCTCGGGAGGGGGCCCCCTTTACGAGCAGTACTTC
CASSSGGGPLYEQYF
>TRBD1|NA|TRBV28|15|TRBJ2-1
TGTGCCAGCAGTTCCCGACAGGGATTTAACAATGAGCAGTTCTTC
CASSSRQGFNNEQFF
>NA|once|TRBV9|14|TRBJ2-7
TGTGCCAGCAGCGTAGGAGGGTCCAGCTACGAGCAGTACTTC
CASSVGGSSYEQYF
>NA|NA|TRBV7-9|13|TRBJ2-5
TGTGCCAGCAGCTTAGTTCCAGGAGAGACCCAGTACTTC
CASSLVPGETQYF
>NA|NA|TRBV30|15|TRBJ2-1
TGTGCCTGGACACCCAGGGGGGTGTCCTACAATGAGCAGTTCTTC
CAWTPRGVSYNEQFF
>NA|NA|TRBV14|17|TRBJ1-6
TGTGCCAGCAGCTTTCGGACAGAGAGCTCCTATAATTCACCCCTCCACTTT
CASSFRTESSYNSPLHF
>NA|NA|TRBV4-1|12|TRBJ1-2
TGCGCCAGCAGCCTGGGGACTGATGGCTACACCTTC
CASSLGTDGYTF
>TRBD1|NA|TRBV27|16|TRBJ2-1
TGTGCCAGCAGTCCCGGCGACAGGGGGTTGATCGATGAGCAGTTCTTC
CASSPGDRGLIDEQFF
>NA|NA|TRBV5-8|15|TRBJ2-5
TGTGCCAGCAGCGCGGGACTGGACCTCCAAGAGACCCAGTACTTC
CASSAGLDLQETQYF
>NA|NA|TRBV10-3|15|TRBJ2-7
TGTGCCATCAGTGGGGGTCCGGGAGCGTCCTACGAGCAGTACTTC
CAISGGPGASYEQYF
>NA|NA|TRBV27|15|TRBJ2-2
TGTGCCAGCAGTTTCCTGGGGCCGGGCACCGGGGAGCTGTTTTTT
CASSFLGPGTGELFF
>TRBD2|NA|TRBV9|15|TRBJ2-5
TGTGCCAGCAGCGGACTAGCGGGGGCGCAAGAGACCCAGTACTTC
CASSGLAGAQETQYF
>TRBD2|once|TRBV5-1|14|TRBJ2-5
TGCGCCAGCAGCCCCGGGACTAGGCAAGAGACCCAGTACTTC
CASSPGTRQETQYF
>NA|NA|TRBV5-1|15|TRBJ1-4
TGCGCCAGCAGCTTGGGAGAAGTGGCTAATGAAAAACTGTTTTTT
CASSLGEVANEKLFF
>TRBD1|NA|TRBV9|18|TRBJ2-7
TGTGCCAGCAGCGTAGCTGATGGCCCGGACAGGGGGCTCCACGAGCAGTACTTC
CASSVADGPDRGLHEQYF
>TRBD1|NA|TRBV18|18|TRBJ2-3
TGTGCCAGCTCACCAGTCCTATCCGGGACAGGGGGCATAGATACGCAGTATTTT
CASSPVLSGTGGIDTQYF
>NA|NA|TRBV4-3|14|TRBJ1-2
TGCGCCAGCGGCCAAGATGGAAGGGGAGGAGGCTACACCTTC
CASGQDGRGGGYTF
>NA|NA|TRBV5-5|14|TRBJ1-2
TGTGCCAGCAAGCCTCGGCTGGGCAACTATGGCTACACCTTC
CASKPRLGNYGYTF
>NA|NA|TRBV10-3|14|TRBJ1-3
TGTGCCATCAACGGGGATCTCTCTGGAAACACCATATATTTT
CAINGDLSGNTIYF
>NA|NA|TRBV11-2|16|TRBJ1-3
TGTGCCAGCAGCTTAAGGGCAGCCTTCGGGGGTAACACCATATATTTT
CASSLRAAFGGNTIYF
>NA|NA|TRBV5-1|12|TRBJ1-2
TGCGCCAGCGGAGATTCCCGCTATGGCTACACCTTC
CASGDSRYGYTF
>NA|NA|TRBV6-1|14|TRBJ1-5
TGTGCCAGCAGGGCGGGGGAAAGCAATCAGCCCCAGCATTTT
CASRAGESNQPQHF
>TRBD1|NA|TRBV10-3|14|TRBJ1-2
TGTGCCATCAGAGGGACAGGGCCAATGTATGGCTACACCTTC
CAIRGTGPMYGYTF